Listed below are T cell receptor beta chains from one sample, sequenced in a study of blood T cell repertoires in COVID-19. Clones were read by immunoSEQ multiplex PCR, and TCRdb kept only the in-frame ones, dropping some. In the table there are around 150,000 clones, 90% of which are singletons. Sequencing was performed on peripheral blood. The receptors originated from a man between 60 and 70 years old with active or convalescent COVID-19. Each CDR3 is given with its conserved first and last residue. Each record gives: D gene, V gene, clone size, J gene, CDR3 protein, CDR3 DNA. The D gene is left open where the match is weak. Clone size is shown for a subset of rows, as once, few, many or a class of expanded clone.

D: TRBD1; V: TRBV28; size: -; J: TRBJ1-2; CDR3: CASSLQGAVGYTF; DNA: TGTGCCAGCAGTCTACAGGGGGCCGTCGGCTACACCTTC
D: TRBD2; V: TRBV3-1/TRBV3-2; size: -; J: TRBJ2-1; CDR3: CASSHAGGTSGYNEQFF; DNA: TGTGCCAGCAGCCACGCCGGCGGGACTAGCGGTTACAATGAGCAGTTCTTC
D: -; V: TRBV11-2; size: -; J: TRBJ1-2; CDR3: CASSPRPGQNYGYTF; DNA: TGTGCCAGCAGCCCCCGGCCAGGGCAGAACTATGGCTACACCTTC
D: -; V: TRBV19; size: -; J: TRBJ2-7; CDR3: CASSIWQGTYEQYF; DNA: TGTGCCAGTAGTATATGGCAGGGAACCTACGAGCAGTACTTC
D: TRBD2; V: TRBV27; size: -; J: TRBJ2-7; CDR3: CASSLRFASGSYEQYF; DNA: TGTGCCAGCAGTTTAAGGTTCGCTAGCGGGAGTTACGAGCAGTACTTC
D: -; V: TRBV21-1; size: -; J: TRBJ2-7; CDR3: CASSKFTSGKTPYEQYF; DNA: TGTGCCAGCAGCAAATTCACTAGCGGGAAGACCCCCTACGAGCAGTACTTC
D: TRBD1; V: TRBV5-1; size: -; J: TRBJ1-5; CDR3: CASSPSGGQASNQPQHF; DNA: TGCGCCAGCAGCCCAAGTGGTGGACAGGCTAGCAATCAGCCCCAGCATTTT
D: TRBD1; V: TRBV6-5; size: -; J: TRBJ2-1; CDR3: CASSSPGQGAQFF; DNA: TGTGCCAGCAGCTCCCCCGGACAGGGAGCTCAGTTCTTC
D: -; V: TRBV3-1/TRBV3-2; size: -; J: TRBJ2-1; CDR3: CASSQDTVYNEQFF; DNA: TGTGCCAGCAGCCAAGACACAGTCTACAATGAGCAGTTCTTC
D: -; V: TRBV5-6; size: -; J: TRBJ1-2; CDR3: CASSPIGGKAYGYTF; DNA: TGTGCCAGCAGCCCGATAGGGGGTAAGGCGTATGGCTACACCTTC
D: TRBD1; V: TRBV29-1; size: -; J: TRBJ1-3; CDR3: CSVIDRAFSGNTIYF; DNA: TGCAGCGTTATCGACAGGGCCTTCTCTGGAAACACCATATATTTT
D: -; V: TRBV6-5; size: -; J: TRBJ1-4; CDR3: CASTSLGGLGEKLFF; DNA: TGTGCCAGCACTTCCCTCGGGGGGCTCGGTGAAAAACTGTTTTTT
D: -; V: TRBV27; size: -; J: TRBJ1-1; CDR3: CASSFQGMNTEAFF; DNA: TGTGCCAGCAGTTTCCAGGGAATGAACACTGAAGCTTTCTTT
D: TRBD1; V: TRBV18; size: -; J: TRBJ2-1; CDR3: CASSPGTGTYNEQFF; DNA: TGTGCCAGCTCACCCGGGACAGGCACATACAATGAGCAGTTCTTC
D: TRBD1; V: TRBV5-1; size: -; J: TRBJ1-2; CDR3: CASSLEITGGKNGPPTDGYTF; DNA: TGCGCCAGCAGCTTGGAAATCACAGGGGGCAAAAATGGACCACCTACGGATGGCTACACCTTC
D: -; V: TRBV11-2; size: -; J: TRBJ2-3; CDR3: CASSSRLVDTQYF; DNA: TGTGCCAGCAGCTCAAGACTTGTTGATACGCAGTATTTT
D: -; V: TRBV9; size: -; J: TRBJ1-1; CDR3: CASSVALKGVGENTEAFF; DNA: TGTGCCAGCAGCGTAGCCCTTAAAGGGGTGGGTGAAAACACTGAAGCTTTCTTT
D: TRBD1; V: TRBV29-1; size: -; J: TRBJ1-1; CDR3: CSVVWGQQNTEAFF; DNA: TGCAGCGTTGTCTGGGGACAGCAGAACACTGAAGCTTTCTTT
D: -; V: TRBV5-1; size: -; J: TRBJ1-5; CDR3: CASSLGPLQDGYGNQPQHF; DNA: TGCGCCAGCAGCTTGGGACCTTTACAGGACGGGTATGGCAATCAGCCCCAGCATTTT
D: TRBD1; V: TRBV2; size: few; J: TRBJ1-1; CDR3: CASRIQGSWTEAFF; DNA: TGTGCCAGCAGGATACAGGGGAGTTGGACTGAAGCTTTCTTT
D: -; V: TRBV12-5; size: -; J: TRBJ2-3; CDR3: CASGLVVFPSSTDTQYF; DNA: TGTGCTAGTGGTTTGGTCGTCTTTCCTTCTAGCACAGATACGCAGTATTTT
D: TRBD2; V: TRBV20-1; size: -; J: TRBJ2-4; CDR3: CSASSISGLGTKNIQYF; DNA: TGCAGTGCTAGTAGTATTAGCGGGTTGGGTACCAAAAACATTCAGTACTTC
D: -; V: TRBV28; size: -; J: TRBJ1-5; CDR3: CASSLTNRYSNQPQHF; DNA: TGTGCCAGCAGTTTAACGAACAGGTATAGCAATCAGCCCCAGCATTTT
D: -; V: TRBV11-2; size: -; J: TRBJ2-7; CDR3: CASSPTSYEQYF; DNA: TGTGCCAGCAGCCCAACATCCTACGAGCAGTACTTC
D: TRBD1; V: TRBV18; size: -; J: TRBJ1-1; CDR3: CASSQDRGWGTEAFF; DNA: TGTGCCAGCTCACAAGACAGGGGTTGGGGCACTGAAGCTTTCTTT
D: TRBD1; V: TRBV10-1; size: -; J: TRBJ2-1; CDR3: CASSGDRVPYNEQFF; DNA: TGCGCCAGCAGTGGGGACAGGGTCCCCTACAATGAGCAGTTCTTC
D: -; V: TRBV4-2; size: -; J: TRBJ1-1; CDR3: CASSQGAGTEAFF; DNA: TGTGCCAGCAGCCAAGGGGCAGGGACTGAAGCTTTCTTT
D: -; V: TRBV18; size: -; J: TRBJ1-5; CDR3: CASSPPGHSNQPQHF; DNA: TGTGCCAGCTCACCACCGGGACATTCCAATCAGCCCCAGCATTTT
D: TRBD2; V: TRBV20-1; size: -; J: TRBJ2-7; CDR3: CSASLAGDYRSYEQYF; DNA: TGCAGTGCTAGTCTAGCGGGAGATTATAGGTCCTACGAGCAGTACTTC
D: TRBD1; V: TRBV7-9; size: few; J: TRBJ1-5; CDR3: CASTGTGEANQPQHF; DNA: TGTGCCAGCACCGGGACAGGGGAGGCTAATCAGCCCCAGCATTTT
D: -; V: TRBV3-1/TRBV3-2; size: -; J: TRBJ1-3; CDR3: CASSPGQSTGNTIYF; DNA: TGTGCCAGCAGCCCCGGACAGAGCACTGGAAACACCATATATTTT
D: -; V: TRBV5-4; size: -; J: TRBJ1-2; CDR3: CASSPEGVNYGYTF; DNA: TGTGCCAGCAGCCCAGAAGGGGTCAACTATGGCTACACCTTC
D: -; V: TRBV7-2; size: -; J: TRBJ2-7; CDR3: CASSLLGHYEQYF; DNA: TGTGCCAGCAGCTTATTGGGGCACTACGAGCAGTACTTC
D: TRBD2; V: TRBV3-1/TRBV3-2; size: few; J: TRBJ2-1; CDR3: CASSQESGNAYNEQFF; DNA: TGTGCCAGCAGCCAAGAAAGCGGGAACGCCTACAATGAGCAGTTCTTC
D: TRBD1; V: TRBV3-1/TRBV3-2; size: -; J: TRBJ2-5; CDR3: CASSQQTGGETQYF; DNA: TGTGCCAGCAGCCAACAAACAGGGGGAGAGACCCAGTACTTC
D: -; V: TRBV2; size: -; J: TRBJ1-4; CDR3: CASRTGSQNEKLFF; DNA: TGTGCCAGCAGAACCGGGAGTCAGAATGAAAAACTGTTTTTT